The 11 T cell receptor beta chains presented below share a single source sample, sequenced in a study of cytomegalovirus exposure and HLA in healthy donors. PCR primers comprised 60 Vbeta and 13 Jbeta primers. TCRdb's copy holds only in-frame clones and misses some; the assay was immunoSEQ multiplex PCR. The sample shows roughly 300,000 clones, roughly 90% of them seen only once. The specimen was PBMCs. The receptors derive from a man in his forties or fifties in good health and CMV-seropositive.

This chain uses TRBV19 with TRBJ2-5; 11 bases agree with TRBD1. The ends lost 6 bases at V and 4 bases at J; junction bases unmatched: 7. CDR3 length equals 15 residues. Germline loops: CDR1 LNHDA, CDR2 SQIVND (reference sequence). The DNA of the CDR3 is TGTGCCAGTAGAACCGGGACAGGGGGTTTAGAGACCCAGTACTTC. Its protein product is CASRTGTGGLETQYF.

The chain uses TRBV5-1 and TRBJ2-2, with 9 bases fitting TRBD1. The germline V gene has CDR1 SGHRS and CDR2 YFSETQ. J gave up 4 bases and V 4 bases, and 2 bases lay outside the gene matches. CDR3 length: 14 residues. CDR3 nucleotides: TGCGCCAGCAGCAAACAGGGGGCCACCGGGGAGCTGTTTTTT. Amino acids: CASSKQGATGELFF.

J is TRBJ2-7 and V is TRBV18; D remains unclear. Trimming pared 3 bases from V and 2 bases from J, leaving 11 bases between. The CDR3 spans 14 residues. Per the germline V gene, CDR1 is KGHSH and CDR2 is LQKENI. The CDR3 reads CASSPPSTPYEQYF. CDR3 DNA: TGTGCCAGCTCACCCCCCAGTACCCCCTACGAGCAGTACTTC.

The V gene is TRBV7-8, the J gene TRBJ2-7, with D maybe TRBD1 (6 bases). Looked up from germline, CDR1 is SGHVS and CDR2 is FQNEAQ. Trimming left V 2 bases short and J 2 bases short, with 13 bases between. CDR3 size: 15 residues. CDR3 sequence reads: CASSLSQGSPYEQYF. The CDR3 bases are TGTGCCAGCAGCTTAAGCCAGGGGTCCCCCTACGAGCAGTACTTC.

The chain uses TRBV6-6 and TRBJ2-3; 9 nucleotides align to TRBD2. This CDR3 region has 15 residues. CDR1 MNHNY and CDR2 SVGAGI come from the germline V gene (reference sequence). V lost 7 bases, J lost 5 bases, and 10 bases stayed unmatched. CDR3 in amino acids: CASIGVAGVEDTQYF. DNA for the CDR3: TGTGCCAGCATAGGGGTAGCGGGAGTCGAAGATACGCAGTATTTT.

In regard to this clone: Compared with germline, one end of the junction differs, possibly owing to a read error. The chain carries TRBV28 and TRBJ2-3; 12 nucleotides agree with TRBD2. Germline CDR1 and CDR2: MDHEN and SYDVKM. The CDR3 has 15 amino acids. CDR3 amino acids: CASCLTSGSSDTQYF. CDR3 DNA: TGTGCCAGCTGTTTGACTAGCGGGAGCTCAGATACGCAGTATTTT.

The V and J genes are TRBV10-3 and TRBJ2-3; TRBD2 agrees at 9 bases. This CDR3 contains 17 residues. Germline V gene data show CDR1 as ENHRY and CDR2 as SYGVKD. Germline trimming cut 1 base from V and 4 bases from J; bases unmatched to any gene: 9. CDR3 in amino acids: CAISEFLAGESPDTQYF. In DNA, the CDR3 is TGTGCCATCAGTGAGTTTTTAGCGGGGGAGTCGCCAGATACGCAGTATTTT.

This clone was seen a single time. The chain recombines TRBV5-1 with TRBJ2-7, with D possibly matching TRBD1 (7 bases). The CDR3 is 15 amino acids. Trimming cost V 1 base and J 6 bases, with 17 bases left between them. Germline V gene sequence: CDR1 SGHRS, CDR2 YFSETQ. In DNA, the CDR3 is TGCGCCAGCAGCTTGAGGACAGGCATGCGGGGCGAGCAGTACTTC. Translated, it gives CASSLRTGMRGEQYF.

V gene TRBV7-8 combines with J gene TRBJ2-1; 9 bases match TRBD2. Per the germline V gene, CDR1 is SGHVS and CDR2 is FQNEAQ. The V gene end was trimmed by 1 base and the J gene end by 0 bases; junction bases not matched to a gene: 4. CDR3 length: 17 residues. DNA for the CDR3: TGTGCCAGCAGCTTAGGGGTTAGCGGGAGCTCCTACAATGAGCAGTTCTTC. Its translation is CASSLGVSGSSYNEQFF.

The rearrangement joins TRBV28 to TRBJ2-4, with TRBD2 matching 12 bases. CDR3 length: 17 amino acids. Unmatched junction bases numbered 18, after V lost 10 bases and J lost 8 bases. Germline V gene lookup returns CDR1 MDHEN and CDR2 SYDVKM. CDR3 DNA sequence: TGTGCCACAGTGGCTAGCGGGAGGGCCTCTTTCAGCGACATTCAGTACTTC. As protein: CATVASGRASFSDIQYF.

This CDR3 is CASSRLDRGRETQYF. In nucleotides, the CDR3 is TGTGCCAGCAGTCGACTGGACAGGGGGCGGGAGACCCAGTACTTC. The chain links TRBV28 to TRBJ2-5; TRBD1 aligns across 11 bases. V shed 5 bases, J shed 5 bases, and the junction held 7 bases outside the gene matches. This CDR3 is built from 15 residues. Per germline, CDR1 MDHEN and CDR2 SYDVKM. The full variable domain, rest sourced from reference TRBV28 and TRBJ2-5, is DVKVTQSSRYLVKRTGEKVFLECVQDMDHENMFWYRQDPGLGLRLIYFSYDVKMKEKGDIPEGYSVSREKKERFSLILESASTNQTSMYLCASSRLDRGRETQYFGPGTRLLVL.